The entry that follows covers one T cell receptor beta chain sequence. These data originate in a study of response to subunit inactivated influenza vaccine. The germline V gene has CDR1 DFQATT and CDR2 SNEGSKA (reference sequence). V was trimmed by 0 bases and J by 3 bases, leaving 18 bases between them. CDR3 length equals 16 residues. TCRdb recomputed calls from the RT-PCR reads with MiXCR, one row per CDR3 protein. Found here are 600,000 to 850,000 distinct CDR3 sequences, around 15% of them singletons; the top ten hold 7.5% to 9%. Material: PBMCs from blood, obtained about 14 days before vaccination. The chain joins TRBV20-1 to TRBJ2-7; D may match TRBD1 or TRBD2 (5 bases each). The clonotype was recovered from a man aged 50 to 60 who received an inactivated influenza vaccine. The CDR3 bases are TGCAGTGCTAGAGACTCCCCCGGGGCTCATGACTACGAGCAGTACTTC. Amino acid sequence: CSARDSPGAHDYEQYF.